These T cell receptor beta chains were read from a single sample in a study of type 1 and type 2 diabetes patients. Using its own MiXCR run on the multiplex PCR reads, TCRdb lists one record per CDR3 protein. Of 250,000 or so distinct CDR3 sequences in the sample, approximately 45% were seen once. Sequencing was done on a sample of peripheral blood mononuclear cells (PBMCs). These receptors originate from a man in his late teens or twenties with type 2 diabetes. The CDR3 runs from the conserved cysteine through the conserved F or W.

v_call	j_call	cdr3_aa
TRBV7-3	TRBJ2-1	CASSFGWTSGYNEQFF
TRBV15	TRBJ2-7	CATSTLSGSYEQYF
TRBV15	TRBJ1-6	CATRTGASSYNSPLHF
TRBV6-5	TRBJ1-6	CASRGRSNSPLHF
TRBV2	TRBJ2-3	CAGGHRGLSLDTQYF
TRBV20-1	.	CSAAVPGQGGNEQFF
TRBV12-3/TRBV12-4	TRBJ1-1	CASSFPRGVRTEAFF
TRBV28	TRBJ2-1	CASSAGTSGGWNEQFF
TRBV6-2/TRBV6-3	TRBJ1-6	CASRLGVGTDSSPLHF
TRBV27	TRBJ1-4	CASSFLGGEKLFF
TRBV10-2	TRBJ2-7	CASTGQGGGEQYF
TRBV5-1	TRBJ2-5	CASRTTSGETQYF
TRBV6-1	TRBJ2-2	CASSVGTYTGELFF
TRBV2	TRBJ2-1	CASSDASQGHNEQFF
TRBV10-1	TRBJ2-3	CASSEGPRHIGTQYF
TRBV6-5	TRBJ2-3	CASKQTGKPRRTDTQYF
TRBV9	TRBJ1-6	CASSVVAGMGSPLHF
TRBV6-5	TRBJ2-7	CASRPEAGETYEQYF
TRBV2	TRBJ1-5	CASSTGSGQPQHF
TRBV20-1	TRBJ1-4	CSAPGSTNEKLFF
TRBV20-1	TRBJ1-2	CSASGEDTFGYTF
TRBV28	TRBJ1-1	CASSSAGRENTEAFF
TRBV5-1	TRBJ2-7	CASRNLYEQYF
TRBV27	TRBJ2-1	CASSLQGGTYNEQFF
TRBV25-1	TRBJ2-5	CASSERTSGSTETQYF
TRBV7-2	TRBJ2-1	CASNPQGSYNEQFF
TRBV14	TRBJ1-6	CASSVRRVSSYNSPLHF
TRBV10-1	TRBJ2-7	CASSESGTAKQYF
TRBV27	TRBJ1-6	CASSLRTHSPLHF
TRBV10-3	TRBJ1-1	CAISTDNTEAFF
TRBV2	TRBJ2-1	CASSEEGLAGGGEQFF
TRBV6-6	TRBJ2-5	CASTWTRQETQYF
TRBV5-8	TRBJ2-5	CASSRGLRETQYF
TRBV20-1	TRBJ2-7	CSARAGGRGYEQYF
TRBV7-7	.	CASSLSWGGSHNEQFF
TRBV5-1	TRBJ1-2	CASSSGRGYTF
TRBV5-4	TRBJ2-7	CASSQIGGDEQYF
TRBV2	TRBJ1-1	CASNRALQGRNTEAFF
TRBV29-1	TRBJ1-1	CSVEERGLGTEAFF
TRBV27	TRBJ2-7	CASRSDRTSYEQYF
TRBV12-3/TRBV12-4	TRBJ1-1	CASSFLSASTEAFF
TRBV4-3	.	CASSYQLAGAQNEQFF
TRBV13	TRBJ1-6	CASSLGVGWGPPLHF
TRBV7-3	TRBJ1-4	CASARPPYEKLFF
TRBV14	TRBJ1-1	CASSQDWQSSTEAFF
TRBV9	TRBJ1-1	CASSAHATGGYTEAFF
TRBV19	TRBJ1-2	CASSRGMTSGYTF
TRBV7-2	TRBJ1-2	CASSQGTGLNYGYTF
TRBV29-1	TRBJ1-2	CSVDKKGDPYGYTF
TRBV4-2	TRBJ1-2	CASTKGTEVLGYGYTF